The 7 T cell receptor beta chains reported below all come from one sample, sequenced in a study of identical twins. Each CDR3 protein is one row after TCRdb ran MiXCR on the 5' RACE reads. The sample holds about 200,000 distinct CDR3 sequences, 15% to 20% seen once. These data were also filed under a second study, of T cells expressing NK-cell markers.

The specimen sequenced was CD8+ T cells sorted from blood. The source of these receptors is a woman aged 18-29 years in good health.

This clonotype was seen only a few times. The CDR3 DNA reads TGTGCCAGCAGCCTCTTTGGGGGCGGCTACAATGAGCAGTTCTTC. This encodes CASSLFGGGYNEQFF. The V gene is TRBV14, the J gene TRBJ2-1; TRBD1 might be the D (6 bases). V was shortened by 4 bases and J by 3 bases, with 13 bases between the two germline ends. Germline CDR1 reads SGHDN; CDR2 reads FVKESK. The CDR3 covers 15 residues.

Here the CDR3 DNA reads TGCAGTGCTATGGGGCAGGGAGGAGGCAATCAGCCCCAGCATTTT. Its translation: CSAMGQGGGNQPQHF. The rearrangement links TRBV20-1 to TRBJ1-5; a possible D gene is TRBD1 (5 bases). The CDR3 is made up of 15 amino acids. Germline V lookup: CDR1 DFQATT, CDR2 SNEGSKA (reference sequence). V was shortened by 4 bases and J by 2 bases, with 15 bases between the two germline ends.

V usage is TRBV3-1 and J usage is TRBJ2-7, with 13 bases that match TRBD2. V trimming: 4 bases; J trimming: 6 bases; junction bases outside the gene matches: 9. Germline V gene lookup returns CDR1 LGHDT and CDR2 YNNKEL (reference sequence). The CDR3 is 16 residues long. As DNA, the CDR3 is TGTGCCAGCAGCCCTACTAGCGGGGGGGCCTGGTCCGAGCAGTACTTC. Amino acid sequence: CASSPTSGGAWSEQYF.

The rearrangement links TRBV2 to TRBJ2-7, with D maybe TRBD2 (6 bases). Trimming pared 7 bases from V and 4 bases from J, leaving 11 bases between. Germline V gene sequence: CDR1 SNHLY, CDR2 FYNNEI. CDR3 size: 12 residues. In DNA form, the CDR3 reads TGTGCCAGCATGGGCGGGGTTTACGAGCAGTACTTC. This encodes CASMGGVYEQYF.

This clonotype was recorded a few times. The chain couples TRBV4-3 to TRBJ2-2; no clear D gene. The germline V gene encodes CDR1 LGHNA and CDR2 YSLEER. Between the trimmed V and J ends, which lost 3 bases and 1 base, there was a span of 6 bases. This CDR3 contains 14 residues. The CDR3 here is CASSHGENTGELFF. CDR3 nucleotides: TGCGCCAGCAGCCATGGGGAGAACACCGGGGAGCTGTTTTTT.

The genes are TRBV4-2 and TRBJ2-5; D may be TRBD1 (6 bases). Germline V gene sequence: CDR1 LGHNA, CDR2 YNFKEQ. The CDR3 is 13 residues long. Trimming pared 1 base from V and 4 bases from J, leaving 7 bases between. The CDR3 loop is CASSQGGPETQYF. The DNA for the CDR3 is TGTGCCAGCAGCCAAGGGGGGCCAGAGACCCAGTACTTC.

CDR3 DNA sequence: TGTGCCAGCAGCCCCGAGGGGGGACTAGCGGGGGGGACCTTTGTTGCGACCCAGTACTTC. Amino acid sequence: CASSPEGGLAGGTFVATQYF. The genes are TRBV2 and TRBJ2-5, with 16 nucleotides matching TRBD2. Germline CDR1 reads SNHLY; CDR2 reads FYNNEI. J was trimmed by 7 bases and V by 6 bases; bases with no gene match: 20. This CDR3 comprises 20 residues.